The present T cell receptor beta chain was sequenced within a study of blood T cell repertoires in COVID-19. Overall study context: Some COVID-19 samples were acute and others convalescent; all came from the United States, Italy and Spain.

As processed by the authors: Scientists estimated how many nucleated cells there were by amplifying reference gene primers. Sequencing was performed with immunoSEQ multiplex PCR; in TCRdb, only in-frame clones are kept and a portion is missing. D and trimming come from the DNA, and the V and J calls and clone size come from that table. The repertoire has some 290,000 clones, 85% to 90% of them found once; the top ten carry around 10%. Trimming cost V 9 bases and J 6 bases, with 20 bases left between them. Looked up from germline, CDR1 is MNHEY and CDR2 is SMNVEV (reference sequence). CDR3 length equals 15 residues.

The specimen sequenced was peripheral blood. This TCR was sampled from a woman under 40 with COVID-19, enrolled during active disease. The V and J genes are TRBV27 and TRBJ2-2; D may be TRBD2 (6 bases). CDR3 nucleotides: TGTGCCAGTAAAGGCGGGGTGGGATTGCCCGGGGAGCTGTTTTTT. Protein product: CASKGGVGLPGELFF.